The clone carrying this T cell receptor beta chain showed up just a few times. Its antigen is not identified. Peripheral blood and lesional scalp punch biopsies came from alopecia areata patients. Germline-derived CDR1 and CDR2 are SGHDN and FVKESK. The CDR3 contains 13 residues. V was pared by 0 bases and J by 6 bases, with 9 bases between. This specimen comes from a study of CD8+ T cells in alopecia areata. Findings of the study overall: In lesional scalp, particularly from alopecia totalis/universalis, clonality was higher than in normal scalp.

As the sequencing template, cDNA was produced by extracting RNA and reverse transcribing it. This table comes from immunoSEQ multiplex PCR, and its TCRdb copy is limited to in-frame clones, with some not included. The table has 150,000 to 200,000 clones, 59% seen once. The starting material was CD4+ T cells sorted from blood, obtained at week 0. V usage is TRBV14 and J usage is TRBJ2-7; D is ambiguous. The TCR sequence derives from a human donor with alopecia areata. The CDR3 loop is CASSQDLGFEQYF. The DNA of the CDR3 is TGTGCCAGCAGCCAAGATCTCGGATTCGAGCAGTACTTC.